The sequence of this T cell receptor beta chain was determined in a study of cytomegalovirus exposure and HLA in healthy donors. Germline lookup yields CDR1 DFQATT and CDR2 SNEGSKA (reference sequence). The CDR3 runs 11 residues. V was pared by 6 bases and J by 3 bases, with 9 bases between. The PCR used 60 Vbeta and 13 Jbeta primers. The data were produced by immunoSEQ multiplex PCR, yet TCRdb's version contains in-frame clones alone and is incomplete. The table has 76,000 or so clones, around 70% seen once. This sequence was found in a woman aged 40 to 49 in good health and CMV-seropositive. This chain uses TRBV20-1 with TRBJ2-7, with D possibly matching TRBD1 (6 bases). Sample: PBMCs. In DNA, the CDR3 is TGCAGTGCGGAGACAGGCTACGAGCAGTACTTC. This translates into CSAETGYEQYF.